The clone carrying this T cell receptor beta chain was recorded many times. Its target is not known. V was pared by 6 bases and J by 6 bases, with 10 bases between. This CDR3 has 11 residues. Per germline, CDR1 SGHRS and CDR2 YFSETQ. The data belong to a study of identical twins. Unique molecular identifiers were present on the cDNA, and a universal primer site came from template switching. TCRdb reanalysed the 5' RACE reads using MiXCR and keeps one entry per CDR3 protein. This sample carries under 250,000 distinct CDR3 sequences, 10% to 15% of them seen once, and the ten largest clones take roughly 4.2%. Regarding the study as a whole: Fewer insertions were carried by abundant cord blood beta clonotypes, but none was seen in memory repertoires. An excess of low generation probability was shown by twin-shared out-of-frame alpha sequences. Among beta out-of-frame sequences, excess sharing between twins appeared weaker.

The data also belong to a second study, concerning yellow fever vaccine responses in identical twins.

This chain joins TRBV5-1 and TRBJ2-7, with D possibly being TRBD1 (5 bases). The specimen sequenced was memory (CD45RO+) T cells sorted from blood. This clonotype was obtained from a young woman in good health. The CDR3 coding sequence is TGCGCCAGCACCCAGGGCCTCGAGCAGTACTTC. Amino acids: CASTQGLEQYF.